This T cell receptor (beta chain) was found in a study of monozygotic twins with cystic fibrosis. Study context: Approximately 3 micrograms of fragmented DNA underwent around 15 PCR cycles for library preparation.

The assay was immunoSEQ multiplex PCR, and TCRdb's table has in-frame clones only and misses some. The sample lists about 39,000 clones; 75% to 95% were seen once. The sample holds one count of this clone. The V end lost 6 bases, the J end lost 2 bases, and 10 bases lay between the germline ends. CDR1 is LNHNV, CDR2 YYDKDF, per germline (reference sequence). The CDR3 contains 13 residues. This chain uses TRBV15 with TRBJ1-2; D unclear. The receptor's source is a boy aged 2-9 years with cystic fibrosis. The sequenced sample was blood. CDR3 in amino acids: CATSRVRNYGYTF. The CDR3 region has the DNA TGTGCCACCAGTAGGGTTAGGAACTATGGCTACACCTTC.